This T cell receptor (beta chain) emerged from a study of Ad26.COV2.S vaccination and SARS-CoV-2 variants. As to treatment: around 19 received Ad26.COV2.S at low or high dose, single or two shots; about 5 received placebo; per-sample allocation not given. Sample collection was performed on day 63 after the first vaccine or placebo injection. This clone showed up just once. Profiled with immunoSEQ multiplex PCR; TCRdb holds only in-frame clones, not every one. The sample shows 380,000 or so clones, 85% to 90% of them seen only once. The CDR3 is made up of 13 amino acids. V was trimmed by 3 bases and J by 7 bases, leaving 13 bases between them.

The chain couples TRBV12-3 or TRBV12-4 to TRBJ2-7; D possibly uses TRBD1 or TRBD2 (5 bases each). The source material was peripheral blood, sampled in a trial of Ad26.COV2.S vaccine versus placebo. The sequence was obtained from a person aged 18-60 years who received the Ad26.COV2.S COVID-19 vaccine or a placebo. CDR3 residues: CASSFGASAEQYF. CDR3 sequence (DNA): TGTGCCAGCAGTTTCGGGGCCTCGGCGGAGCAGTACTTC.